The clone carrying this TCR beta chain was seen a single time. Its antigen is currently unknown. Repertoires were generated with immunoSEQ multiplex PCR, while TCRdb's copy carries only in-frame clones and drops some. The sample has some 34,000 clones; approximately 78% are singletons. The data originate from a study of vaccination effects on CD4 cells after COVID-19. ViraFEST used viral peptide pools to expand antigen-specific CD4+ T cells before sequencing. After less than 11 days in culture, the CD4+ T cells were isolated. All study participants received two doses of BNT162b2 or mRNA-1273 vaccine. Nobody among the vaccine recipients had prior SARS-CoV-2 infection (nucleocapsid antibodies were negative). Half the medium was swapped for IL-2 medium on days 3 and 7. Points from the study as a whole: Limitations: small convalescent group and missing early post-infection timepoints. Healthy vaccinees' vaccine-induced clones included only 1 of 255 cross-reacting with common cold coronaviruses.

The TCR comes from a human donor who received a COVID-19 vaccine. Some clones in this sample may be carry-over from other donors' samples. Sequencing was performed on CD4+ T cells from PBMCs cultured with HCoV-NL63 spike peptides, taken after COVID-19 vaccination.

In DNA, the CDR3 is TGTGCCAGCAGCTCCCAGGGTGGAGAGACCCAGTACTTC. It codes for CASSSQGGETQYF. V gene TRBV12-3 or TRBV12-4 combines with J gene TRBJ2-5, with a tentative D call TRBD1 (5 bases). Trimming shortened V by 6 bases and J by 4 bases, and 12 bases separated the two germline ends. The CDR3 runs to 13 residues.